Listed here is a single T cell receptor (beta chain). Its antigen is currently unknown. These data are taken from a study of T cells in Graves' hyperthyroidism and ophthalmopathy. Amplified TCR beta CDR3 regions came from RNA transcripts. Initially, a first-round RT-PCR of the TCR CDR3 employed the HTBI primer set. One entry per CDR3 protein, called by TCRdb with MiXCR from the multiplex PCR reads. The sample consists of roughly 500,000 distinct CDR3 sequences, roughly 45% of them appearing once. Study results and limitations: Ophthalmopathy and stable hyperthyroidism were told apart by a 13 V-J model. Most clonotypes expanded in thyroid above 0.001 were likewise present in blood.

This receptor was obtained from an adult woman with Graves' disease, either hyperthyroidism or ophthalmopathy (not recorded which). The sequenced material came from peripheral blood or thyroid tissue (not recorded which).

The CDR3, as DNA: TGTGCCAGCAGGTCTGGGACAGGGAACACTGAAGCTTTCTTT. Protein sequence: CASRSGTGNTEAFF. The chain uses TRBV7-8 and TRBJ1-1, with TRBD1 matching 8 bases. The germline V gene has CDR1 SGHVS and CDR2 FQNEAQ. After removal of 6 bases from V and 1 base from J, the junction contained 4 bases not matched to a gene. CDR3 length: 14 amino acids.